This T cell receptor beta chain was identified in a study of blood T cell repertoires in COVID-19. Study overall: The analysed material was cDNA or gDNA that came from T cells, B-cell-depleted T cells, or PBMCs.

CDR3 length: 15 amino acids. The germline gives CDR1 LGHNA, CDR2 YNFKEQ. The V segment lost 1 base and the J segment 5 bases; nucleotides outside the gene matches: 3. The repertoire was sequenced with immunoSEQ multiplex PCR; TCRdb's copy has only in-frame clones and lacks some. This table holds 180,000 or so clones, about 88% found once. The receptor comes from a woman younger than 30 who had recovered from COVID-19. Sample: PBMCs or T cells enriched from blood (not recorded which). This chain connects TRBV4-2 to TRBJ2-2, with TRBD1 matching over 8 bases. The CDR3 nucleotides read TGTGCCAGCAGCCAAGGGACAGGGAGTACCGGGGAGCTGTTTTTT. Translation gives CASSQGTGSTGELFF.